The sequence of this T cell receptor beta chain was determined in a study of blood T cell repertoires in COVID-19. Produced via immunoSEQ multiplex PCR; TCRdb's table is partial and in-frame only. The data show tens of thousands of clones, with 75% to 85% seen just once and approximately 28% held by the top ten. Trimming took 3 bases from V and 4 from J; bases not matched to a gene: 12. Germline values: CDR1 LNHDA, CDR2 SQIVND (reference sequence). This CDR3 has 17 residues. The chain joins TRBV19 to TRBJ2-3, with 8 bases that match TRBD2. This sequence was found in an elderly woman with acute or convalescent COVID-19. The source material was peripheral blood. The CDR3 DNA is TGTGCCAGTAGTATTGGGGCAGCGGGAGTAGGCGCAGATACGCAGTATTTT. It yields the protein CASSIGAAGVGADTQYF.